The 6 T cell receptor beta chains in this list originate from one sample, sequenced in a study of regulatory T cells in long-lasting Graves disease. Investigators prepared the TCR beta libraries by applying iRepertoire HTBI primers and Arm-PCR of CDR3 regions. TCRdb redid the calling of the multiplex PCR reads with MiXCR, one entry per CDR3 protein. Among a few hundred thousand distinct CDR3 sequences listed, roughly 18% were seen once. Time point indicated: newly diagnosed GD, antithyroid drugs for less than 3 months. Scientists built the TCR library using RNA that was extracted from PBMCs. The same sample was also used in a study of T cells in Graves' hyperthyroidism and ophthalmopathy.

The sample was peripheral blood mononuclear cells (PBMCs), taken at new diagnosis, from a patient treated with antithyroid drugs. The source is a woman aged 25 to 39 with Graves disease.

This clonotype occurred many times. This chain's CDR3 is CASSQGLAGGRELFF. CDR3 nucleotide sequence: TGTGCCAGCAGTCAGGGACTAGCGGGGGGCCGGGAGCTGTTTTTT. The chain carries TRBV27 and TRBJ2-2, with 15 bases lining up with TRBD2. CDR3 length: 15 amino acids. Germline CDR1 MNHEY, CDR2 SMNVEV (reference sequence). The J segment lost 9 bases and the V segment lost 5 bases, leaving 4 bases of the junction unmatched.

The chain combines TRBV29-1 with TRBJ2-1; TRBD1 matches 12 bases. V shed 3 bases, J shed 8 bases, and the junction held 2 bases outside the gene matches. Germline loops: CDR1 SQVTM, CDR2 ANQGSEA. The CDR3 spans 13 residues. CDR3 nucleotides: TGCAGCGTTGACGGGACAGGGGGCTATGAGCAGTTCTTC. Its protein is CSVDGTGGYEQFF.

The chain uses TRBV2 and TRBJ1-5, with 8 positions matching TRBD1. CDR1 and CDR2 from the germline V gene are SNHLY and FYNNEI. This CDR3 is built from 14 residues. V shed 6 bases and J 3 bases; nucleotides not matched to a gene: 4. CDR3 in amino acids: CASRARGLNQPQHF. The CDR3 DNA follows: TGTGCCAGCAGAGCCAGGGGGCTCAATCAGCCCCAGCATTTT.

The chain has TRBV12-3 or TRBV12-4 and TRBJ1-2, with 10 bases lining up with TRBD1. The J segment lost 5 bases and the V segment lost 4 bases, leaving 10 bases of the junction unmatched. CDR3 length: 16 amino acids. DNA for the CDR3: TGTGCCAGCAGTTCGTCCCGGGACAGGGGATTGTATGGCTACACCTTC. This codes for CASSSSRDRGLYGYTF.

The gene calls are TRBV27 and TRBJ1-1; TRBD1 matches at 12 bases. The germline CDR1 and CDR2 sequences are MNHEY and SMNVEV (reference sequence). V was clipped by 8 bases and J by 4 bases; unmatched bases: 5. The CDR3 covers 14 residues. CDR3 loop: CASAGTGGVTEAFF. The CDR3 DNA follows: TGTGCCAGCGCCGGGACAGGGGGCGTCACTGAAGCTTTCTTT.

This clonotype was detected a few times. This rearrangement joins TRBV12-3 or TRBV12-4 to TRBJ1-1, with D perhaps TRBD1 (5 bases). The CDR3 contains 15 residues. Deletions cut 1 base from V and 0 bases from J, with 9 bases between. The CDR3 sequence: CASSLGLRVNTEAFF. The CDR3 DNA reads TGTGCCAGCAGTTTAGGACTCAGGGTGAACACTGAAGCTTTCTTT.